This T cell receptor beta chain was recovered during a study of shared clonotypes between healthy human individuals. The CDR3 is made up of 17 amino acids. The V end was cut by 3 bases, the J end by 0 bases, with 15 bases between. This clone was counted once. Its antigen is undetermined. Assay used: immunoSEQ multiplex PCR; TCRdb lists only in-frame clones, some missing. The profile shows about 2 million clones, about 95% of them singletons. The naive CD8 subset, CD45RO-negative cells positively selected for CCR7, excluded terminally differentiated effector memory CD45RA+ cells. General observations from the study: In a few donors, about 5% of naive CD4 clonotypes appeared in common.

Sequencing input: naive CD8+ T cells sorted from blood. The rearrangement links TRBV23-1 to TRBJ1-5; a possible D gene is TRBD1 (6 bases). TRBV23-1 is an ORF, with its function uncertain. The origin of this receptor is a man between 18 and 29 years old in good health. The CDR3 sequence is CASSQRGENNSNQPQHF. The DNA for the CDR3 is TGCGCCAGCAGTCAGAGGGGGGAAAACAATAGCAATCAGCCCCAGCATTTT.